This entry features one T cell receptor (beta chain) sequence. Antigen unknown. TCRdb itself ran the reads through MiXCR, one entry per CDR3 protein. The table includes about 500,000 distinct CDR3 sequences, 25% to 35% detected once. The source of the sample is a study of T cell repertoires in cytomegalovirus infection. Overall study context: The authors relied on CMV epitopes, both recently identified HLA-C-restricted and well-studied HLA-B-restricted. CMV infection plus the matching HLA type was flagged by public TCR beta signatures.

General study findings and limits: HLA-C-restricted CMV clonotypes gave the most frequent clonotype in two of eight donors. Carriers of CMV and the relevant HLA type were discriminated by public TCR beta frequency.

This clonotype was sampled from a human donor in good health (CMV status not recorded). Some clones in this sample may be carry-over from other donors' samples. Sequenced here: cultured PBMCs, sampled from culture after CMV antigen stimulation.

The CDR3 loop reads CASSYWTAGYTF. The CDR3 bases are TGTGCCAGCAGCTACTGGACGGCTGGCTACACCTTC. The rearrangement links TRBV28 to TRBJ1-2; D not certain. V dropped 6 bases and J dropped 7 bases, with 12 bases sitting between them. CDR1 MDHEN and CDR2 SYDVKM come from the germline V gene. The CDR3 runs to 12 residues.